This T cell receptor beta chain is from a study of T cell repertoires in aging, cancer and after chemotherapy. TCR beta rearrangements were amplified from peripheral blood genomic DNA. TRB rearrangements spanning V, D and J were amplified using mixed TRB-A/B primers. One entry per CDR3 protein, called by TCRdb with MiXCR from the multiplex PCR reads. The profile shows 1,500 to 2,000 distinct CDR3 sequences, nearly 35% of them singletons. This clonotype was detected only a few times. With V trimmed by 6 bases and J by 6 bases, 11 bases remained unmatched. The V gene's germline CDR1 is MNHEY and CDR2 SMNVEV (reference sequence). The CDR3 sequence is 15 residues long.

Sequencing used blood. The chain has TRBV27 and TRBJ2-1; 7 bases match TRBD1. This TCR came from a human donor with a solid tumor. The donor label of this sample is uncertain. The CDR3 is CASRVLGTVSNEQFF. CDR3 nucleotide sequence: TGTGCCAGCAGAGTTCTCGGGACAGTGTCCAATGAGCAGTTCTTC.